The next 9 T cell receptor beta chains were all read from a single sample in a study of blood T cells in healthy people across ages. The authors ran a second PCR of roughly 6 to 11 cycles using a sample-barcoded 5' primer and a J-beta primer mix. TCRdb re-analysed the 5' RACE reads in MiXCR, keeping a single row per CDR3 protein. The table records 1.2 million to 1.5 million distinct CDR3 sequences, approximately 59% of them present only once. The sequencing sample was made of blood. The origin of the receptors is a man between 18 and 35 years old in good health.

About this clonotype itself: Since a much larger clone is just one base distant, this may be a read error. This chain joins TRBV10-1 and TRBJ2-1; D perhaps matches TRBD1 (5 bases). TRBJ2-7 explains the end of the DNA better; the J call may be wrong. The germline CDR1 and CDR2 sequences are WNHNN and SYGVQD (reference sequence). The CDR3 length is 15 residues. CDR3 in amino acids: CASSPDSSSYNEQYF. The CDR3 DNA is TGCGCCAGCAGCCCCGACAGTTCCTCCTACAATGAGCAGTACTTC.

This rearrangement joins TRBV20-1 to TRBJ1-4; D perhaps matches TRBD1 (5 bases). CDR3 length: 14 amino acids. Germline-derived CDR1 and CDR2 are DFQATT and SNEGSKA (reference sequence). Trimming took off 1 base at V and 8 bases at J, with 14 bases between the two ends. CDR3 nucleotide sequence: TGCAGTGCTAGAGTCGGGCAGGGTGGAGAAAAACTGTTTTTT. As protein: CSARVGQGGEKLFF.

The chain's CDR3 is CSASPGSHTQYF. The CDR3 bases are TGCAGTGCTAGTCCCGGGAGCCATACGCAGTATTTT. The genes are TRBV20-1 and TRBJ2-3; tentatively, D is TRBD2 (6 bases). CDR1 is DFQATT, CDR2 SNEGSKA, per germline (reference sequence). This CDR3 has 12 amino acids. With 3 bases removed from V and 7 bases from J, the gap between germline ends came to 11 bases.

This clonotype was found a few times. CDR3 nucleotides: TGTGCCAGCAGTTTATATGCCTTCTACGAGCAGTACTTC. This encodes CASSLYAFYEQYF. The V call is TRBV27, the J call TRBJ2-7, with D unresolved. The CDR3 extends over 13 amino acids. CDR1 and CDR2 from the germline V gene are MNHEY and SMNVEV (reference sequence). Deletions cut 1 base from V and 3 bases from J, with 7 bases between.

Regarding this clonotype: At one boundary the junction diverges from the germline segment, which might be a read error. The chain joins TRBV3-1 to TRBJ2-3, with 9 bases lining up with TRBD2. The CDR3 is 16 amino acids. Germline CDR1 is LGHDT and CDR2 is YNNKEL (reference sequence). CDR3 coding DNA: TGTGCCGGCAGCCCAATTCCTAGCGGGATCACAGATACGCAGTATTTT. Its protein product is CAGSPIPSGITDTQYF.

This clonotype came up once. V and J are TRBV18 and TRBJ2-6, with D maybe TRBD1 (5 bases). The V end lost 2 bases, the J end lost 0 bases, and 14 bases lay between the germline ends. The germline CDR1 and CDR2 sequences are KGHSH and LQKENI. The CDR3 consists of 18 residues. The CDR3 sequence: CASSPVRDRSSGANVLTF. The DNA for the CDR3 is TGTGCCAGCTCACCAGTTAGAGACAGATCCTCTGGGGCCAACGTCCTGACTTTC.

This sequence joins TRBV2 and TRBJ1-2; no firm D call. CDR1 and CDR2 from the germline V gene are SNHLY and FYNNEI. Trimming cost V 8 bases and J 6 bases, with 22 bases left between them. This CDR3 contains 15 residues. The CDR3 sequence: CASVNLRRGLDGYTF. The CDR3 DNA follows: TGTGCCAGCGTGAATCTCCGGCGGGGTTTGGATGGCTACACCTTC. The full variable domain, with the rest looked up from reference TRBV2 and TRBJ1-2, is EPEVTQTPSHQVTQMGQEVILRCVPISNHLYFYWYRQILGQKVEFLVSFYNNEISEKSEIFDDQFSVERPDGSNFTLKIRSTKLEDSAMYFCASVNLRRGLDGYTFGSGTRLTVV.

The rearrangement links TRBV27 to TRBJ1-2, with D perhaps matching TRBD1 (5 bases). This CDR3 region has 12 residues. Trimming took 5 bases from V and 6 from J, leaving 10 bases between them. Germline V gene sequence: CDR1 MNHEY, CDR2 SMNVEV (reference sequence). The CDR3 DNA reads as TGTGCCAGCAGTCGTGGGGGAAATGGCTACACCTTC. This codes for CASSRGGNGYTF.

This clonotype showed up just once. The chain joins TRBV27 to TRBJ2-7; 7 bases line up with TRBD1. The DNA matches TRBJ2-5 better at its end, which makes the J call doubtful. Per germline, CDR1 MNHEY and CDR2 SMNVEV (reference sequence). CDR3 length: 15 residues. This CDR3 reads CASSLQDRPGETQYF. The CDR3 DNA reads as TGTGCCAGCAGTTTACAGGACAGGCCGGGAGAGACCCAGTACTTC.